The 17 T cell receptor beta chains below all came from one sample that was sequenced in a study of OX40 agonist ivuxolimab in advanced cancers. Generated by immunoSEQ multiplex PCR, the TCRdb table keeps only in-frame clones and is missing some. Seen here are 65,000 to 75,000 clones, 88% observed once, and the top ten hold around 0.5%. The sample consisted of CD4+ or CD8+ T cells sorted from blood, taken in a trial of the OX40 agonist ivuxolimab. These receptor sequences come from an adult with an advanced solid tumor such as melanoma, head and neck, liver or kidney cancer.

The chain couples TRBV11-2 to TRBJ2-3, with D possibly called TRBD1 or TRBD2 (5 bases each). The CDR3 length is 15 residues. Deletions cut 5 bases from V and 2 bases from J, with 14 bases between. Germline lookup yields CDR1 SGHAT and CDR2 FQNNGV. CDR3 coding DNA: TGTGCCAGCAGCGCCCTGGGGGTCGACACAGATACGCAGTATTTT. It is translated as CASSALGVDTDTQYF.

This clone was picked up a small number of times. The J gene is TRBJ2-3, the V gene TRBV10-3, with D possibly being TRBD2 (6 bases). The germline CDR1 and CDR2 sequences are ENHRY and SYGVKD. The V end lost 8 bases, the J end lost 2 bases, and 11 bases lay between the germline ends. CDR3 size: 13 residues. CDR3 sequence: CAIGGGITDTQYF. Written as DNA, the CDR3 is TGTGCCATCGGTGGAGGGATCACAGATACGCAGTATTTT.

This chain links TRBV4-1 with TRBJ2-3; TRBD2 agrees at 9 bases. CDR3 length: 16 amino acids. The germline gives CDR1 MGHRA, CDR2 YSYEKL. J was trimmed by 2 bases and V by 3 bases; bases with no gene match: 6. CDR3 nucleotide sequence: TGCGCCAGCAGCCAGGTAATAGCGGGGGCCACAGATACGCAGTATTTT. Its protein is CASSQVIAGATDTQYF.

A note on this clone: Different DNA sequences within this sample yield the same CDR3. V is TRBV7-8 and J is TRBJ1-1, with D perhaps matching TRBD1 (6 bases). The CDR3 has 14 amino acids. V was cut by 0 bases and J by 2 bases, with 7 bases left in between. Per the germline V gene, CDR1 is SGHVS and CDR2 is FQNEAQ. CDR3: CASSLATGNTEAFF. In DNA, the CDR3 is TGTGCCAGCAGCTTAGCGACAGGTAACACTGAAGCTTTCTTT.

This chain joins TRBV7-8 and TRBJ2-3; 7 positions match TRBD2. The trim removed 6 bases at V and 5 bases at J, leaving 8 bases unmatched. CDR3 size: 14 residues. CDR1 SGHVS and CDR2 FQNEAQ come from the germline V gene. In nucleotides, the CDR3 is TGTGCCAGCAGTCATCTAGCGGACCGAGATACGCAGTATTTT. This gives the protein CASSHLADRDTQYF.

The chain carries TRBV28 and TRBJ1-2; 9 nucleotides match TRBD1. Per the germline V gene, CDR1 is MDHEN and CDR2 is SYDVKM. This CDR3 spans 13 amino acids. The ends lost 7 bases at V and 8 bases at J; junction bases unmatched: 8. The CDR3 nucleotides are TGTGCCAGCAAAGCGGACAGGGGTAAGGGCTACACCTTC. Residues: CASKADRGKGYTF.

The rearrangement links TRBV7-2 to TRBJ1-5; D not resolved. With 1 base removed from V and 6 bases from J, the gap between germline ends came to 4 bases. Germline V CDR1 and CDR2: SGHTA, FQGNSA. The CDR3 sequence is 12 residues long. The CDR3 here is CASSLEAQPQHF. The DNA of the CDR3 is TGTGCCAGCAGCTTAGAAGCTCAGCCCCAGCATTTT.

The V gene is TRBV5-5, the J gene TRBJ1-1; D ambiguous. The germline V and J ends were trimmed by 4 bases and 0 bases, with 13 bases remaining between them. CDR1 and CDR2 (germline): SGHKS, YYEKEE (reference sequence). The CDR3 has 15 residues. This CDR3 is CASSPMGAVNTEAFF. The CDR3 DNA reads TGTGCCAGCAGCCCTATGGGCGCAGTGAACACTGAAGCTTTCTTT.

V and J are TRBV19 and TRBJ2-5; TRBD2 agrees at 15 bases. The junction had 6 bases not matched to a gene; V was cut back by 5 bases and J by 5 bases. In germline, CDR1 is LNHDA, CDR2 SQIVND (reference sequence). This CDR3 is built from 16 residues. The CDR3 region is CASSGGLAGGLETQYF. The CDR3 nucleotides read TGTGCCAGTAGTGGAGGACTAGCGGGGGGGCTTGAGACCCAGTACTTC.

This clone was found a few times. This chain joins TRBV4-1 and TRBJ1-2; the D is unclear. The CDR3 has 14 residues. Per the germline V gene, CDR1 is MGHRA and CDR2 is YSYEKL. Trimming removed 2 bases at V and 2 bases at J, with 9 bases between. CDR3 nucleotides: TGCGCCAGCAGCCAACAGGACTGGAACTATGGCTACACCTTC. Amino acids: CASSQQDWNYGYTF.

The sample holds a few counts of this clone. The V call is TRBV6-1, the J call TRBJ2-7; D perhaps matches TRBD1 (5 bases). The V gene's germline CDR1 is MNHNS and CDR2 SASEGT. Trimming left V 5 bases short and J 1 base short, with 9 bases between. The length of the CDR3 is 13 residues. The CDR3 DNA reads TGTGCCAGCAGTACAGGACCTTCCTACGAGCAGTACTTC. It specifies CASSTGPSYEQYF.

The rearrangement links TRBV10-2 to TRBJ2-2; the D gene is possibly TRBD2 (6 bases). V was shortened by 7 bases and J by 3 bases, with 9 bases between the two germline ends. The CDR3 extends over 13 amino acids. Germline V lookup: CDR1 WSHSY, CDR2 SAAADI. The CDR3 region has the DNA TGCGCCAGCAATTTAGCGGACACCGGGGAGCTGTTTTTT. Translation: CASNLADTGELFF.

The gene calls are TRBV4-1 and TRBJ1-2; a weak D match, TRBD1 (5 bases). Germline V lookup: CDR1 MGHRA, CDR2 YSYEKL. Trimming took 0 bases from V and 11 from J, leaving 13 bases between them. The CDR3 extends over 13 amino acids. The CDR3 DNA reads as TGCGCCAGCAGCCAAGATGGGGGTAGGGTTTACACCTTC. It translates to CASSQDGGRVYTF.

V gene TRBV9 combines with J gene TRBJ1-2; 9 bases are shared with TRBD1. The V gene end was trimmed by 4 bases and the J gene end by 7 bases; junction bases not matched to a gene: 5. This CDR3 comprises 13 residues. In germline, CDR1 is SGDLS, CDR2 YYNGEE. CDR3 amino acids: CASSRDRVSGYTF. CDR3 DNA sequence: TGTGCCAGCAGCCGGGACAGGGTTTCTGGCTACACCTTC.

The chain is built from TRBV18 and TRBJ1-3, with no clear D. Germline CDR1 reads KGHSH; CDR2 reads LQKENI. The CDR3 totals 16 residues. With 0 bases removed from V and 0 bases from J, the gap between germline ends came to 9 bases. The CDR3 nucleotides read TGTGCCAGCTCACCACCTTTCCAGGCCTCTGGAAACACCATATATTTT. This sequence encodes CASSPPFQASGNTIYF. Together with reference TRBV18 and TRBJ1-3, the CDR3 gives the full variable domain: NAGVMQNPRHLVRRRGQEARLRCSPMKGHSHVYWYRQLPEEGLKFMVYLQKENIIDESGMPKERFSAEFPKEGPSILRIQQVVRGDSAAYFCASSPPFQASGNTIYFGEGSWLTVV.

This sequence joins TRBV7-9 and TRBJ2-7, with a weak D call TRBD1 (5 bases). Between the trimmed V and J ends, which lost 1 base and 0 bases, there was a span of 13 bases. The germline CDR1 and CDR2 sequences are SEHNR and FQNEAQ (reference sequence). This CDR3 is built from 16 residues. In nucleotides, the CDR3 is TGTGCCAGCAGCTTAGTGTGGGGCTCGAGCTCCTACGAGCAGTACTTC. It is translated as CASSLVWGSSSYEQYF.

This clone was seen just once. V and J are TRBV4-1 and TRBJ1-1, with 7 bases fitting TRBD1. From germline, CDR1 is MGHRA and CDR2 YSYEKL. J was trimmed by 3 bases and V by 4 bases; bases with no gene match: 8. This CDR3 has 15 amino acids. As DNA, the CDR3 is TGCGCCAGCAGCCGGAAGGGGGCCGGAGACACTGAAGCTTTCTTT. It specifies CASSRKGAGDTEAFF.